The 7 T cell receptor beta chains below were found in one sample sequenced in a study of shared clonotypes between healthy human individuals. The repertoire was sequenced with immunoSEQ multiplex PCR; TCRdb's copy has only in-frame clones and lacks some. There are about 2,200,000 clones in the sample; about 93% occur only once, and more than 1.5% lies in the top ten. Naive CD8 cells lacked CD45RO and underwent positive selection for CCR7, leaving out terminally differentiated effector memory CD45RA+ cells. Sequencing was performed on naive CD8+ T cells from PBMCs. These receptors were collected from a man aged 18 to 29 in good health. Some clones in this sample may be carry-over from other donors' samples.

The chain uses TRBV29-1 and TRBJ2-1; D might be TRBD2 (6 bases). The CDR3 has 14 amino acids. V lost 4 bases, J lost 5 bases, and 15 bases lay in between. Germline V gene sequence: CDR1 SQVTM, CDR2 ANQGSEA. CDR3 bases: TGCAGCGTTGTAACGGGAGAGAAAAACAATGAGCAGTTCTTC. The encoded protein is CSVVTGEKNNEQFF.

This clone was found once. Sequence at one end of the junction differs from germline and may be a read error. Other DNA sequences in the same sample also yield this CDR3. This rearrangement joins TRBV7-9 to TRBJ1-5; D gene ambiguous. The V gene's germline CDR1 is SEHNR and CDR2 FQNEAQ (reference sequence). CDR3 size: 15 residues. The CDR3 region is CASSLAGESNQPQHF. The DNA of the CDR3 is TGTGCCAGCAGCCTAGCAGGTGAGAGCAATCAGCCCCAGCATTTT.

As for this clone: This same CDR3 is encoded by further DNA sequences in the sample. The chain links TRBV9 to TRBJ2-7; the D call may be TRBD1 or TRBD2 (6 bases each). V shed 0 bases and J shed 4 bases, with 14 bases lying between them. CDR1 SGDLS and CDR2 YYNGEE come from the germline V gene. This CDR3 region has 15 residues. CDR3 nucleotide sequence: TGTGCCAGCAGCGTAGGGGGGGCCTCCGTGTACGAGCAGTACTTC. Its protein product is CASSVGGASVYEQYF.

This chain links TRBV6-5 with TRBJ2-7; 7 bases line up with TRBD1. V was clipped by 4 bases and J by 5 bases; unmatched bases: 8. Germline CDR1 MNHEY, CDR2 SVGAGI. The CDR3 spans 14 residues. The CDR3 DNA follows: TGTGCCAGCAGTTTTACAGGGGTATTCGACGAGCAGTACTTC. Its protein is CASSFTGVFDEQYF.

V gene TRBV7-9 combines with J gene TRBJ2-1, with D possibly being TRBD2 (5 bases). The germline V gene encodes CDR1 SEHNR and CDR2 FQNEAQ (reference sequence). V was pared by 3 bases and J by 8 bases, with 23 bases between. This CDR3 has 17 residues. This CDR3 reads CASSFPLRVNIHHEQFF. The CDR3 DNA follows: TGTGCCAGCAGCTTCCCCTTGAGGGTCAACATCCACCATGAGCAGTTCTTC.

On this clone: Other DNA sequences in this specimen translate into the identical CDR3. The chain links TRBV7-9 to TRBJ2-7; D remains unclear. The germline V gene has CDR1 SEHNR and CDR2 FQNEAQ (reference sequence). The ends were cut back, 5 bases at V and 1 base at J, with 9 bases in the middle. The CDR3 loop spans 13 amino acids. Written as DNA, the CDR3 is TGTGCCAGCAGCCCCCGAGAATCCTACGAGCAGTACTTC. This encodes CASSPRESYEQYF. The variable domain in full, completed from reference TRBV7-9 and TRBJ2-7, reads DTGVSQNPRHKITKRGQNVTFRCDPISEHNRLYWYRQTLGQGPEFLTYFQNEAQLEKSRLLSDRFSAERPKGSFSTLEIQRTEQGDSAMYLCASSPRESYEQYFGPGTRLTVT.

V usage is TRBV18 and J usage is TRBJ2-7; D unclear. This CDR3 comprises 14 residues. V shed 11 bases and J shed 1 base, with 18 bases lying between them. Germline-derived CDR1 and CDR2 are KGHSH and LQKENI. This chain's CDR3 is CASSWADRSYEQYF. DNA for the CDR3: TGTGCCTCCTCCTGGGCGGATAGGTCCTACGAGCAGTACTTC.